These 9 T cell receptor beta chains were all obtained from the same sample, sequenced in a study of response to subunit inactivated influenza vaccine. MiXCR, applied by TCRdb to the RT-PCR reads, yields one record per CDR3 protein. The repertoire consists of hundreds of thousands of distinct CDR3 sequences, with around 8% occurring once and the leading ten covering 10% to 15%. This sample comprised PBMCs from blood, obtained 23 to 25 months after vaccination. All receptors derive from a man in his fifties or sixties who received an inactivated influenza vaccine.

The sample holds a few counts of this clonotype. This chain joins TRBV11-1 and TRBJ1-2; 8 bases align to TRBD1. The V gene's germline CDR1 is SGHAT and CDR2 FQDESV (reference sequence). This CDR3 comprises 13 residues. Unmatched junction bases numbered 4, after V lost 2 bases and J lost 8 bases. This CDR3 reads CASSLTTGDGYTF. CDR3 coding DNA: TGTGCCAGCAGCTTAACGACAGGGGACGGCTACACCTTC.

V and J are TRBV6-6 and TRBJ1-3; D gene unclear. Germline values: CDR1 MNHNY, CDR2 SVGAGI (reference sequence). Trimming took 5 bases from V and 2 from J, leaving 7 bases between them. This CDR3 is 13 amino acids long. As DNA, the CDR3 is TGTGCCAGCAGTGGCCCAACTGGAAACACCATATATTTT. Amino acids: CASSGPTGNTIYF.

This clonotype has at least ten counts. V gene TRBV6-1 combines with J gene TRBJ2-1; D gene ambiguous. This CDR3 region has 11 residues. CDR1 and CDR2 from the germline V gene are MNHNS and SASEGT. V dropped 2 bases and J dropped 16 bases, with 12 bases sitting between them. The CDR3 reads CASSESRRGFF. In nucleotides, the CDR3 is TGTGCCAGCAGTGAAAGTCGCCGTGGCTTCTTC.

The chain combines TRBV5-1 with TRBJ2-7; TRBD1 or TRBD2 may be the D gene (5 bases each). The V end lost 0 bases, the J end lost 6 bases, and 13 bases lay between the germline ends. Germline V gene lookup returns CDR1 SGHRS and CDR2 YFSETQ. CDR3 length: 14 amino acids. In DNA form, the CDR3 reads TGCGCCAGCAGCTTGGTGACCGGGACCGGCGAGCAGTACTTC. This translates into CASSLVTGTGEQYF.

J is TRBJ1-6 and V is TRBV7-2; 12 nucleotides agree with TRBD1. V lost 0 bases to trimming and J lost 14 bases; unmatched junction nucleotides: 5. CDR1 SGHTA and CDR2 FQGNSA come from the germline V gene. This CDR3 is 15 amino acids long. CDR3 sequence (DNA): TGTGCCAGCAGCTTAGCGGGACAGGGGGCATTGGCCCTCCACTTT. Residues: CASSLAGQGALALHF. The full variable domain, completed using reference TRBV7-2 and TRBJ1-6, is GAGVSQSPSNKVTEKGKDVELRCDPISGHTALYWYRQSLGQGLEFLIYFQGNSAPDKSGLPSDRFSAERTGGSVSTLTIQRTQQEDSAVYLCASSLAGQGALALHFGNGTRLTVT.

The CDR3 is CSVDTVTKTQYF. As DNA, the CDR3 is TGCAGCGTTGATACCGTCACAAAGACCCAGTACTTC. This rearrangement joins TRBV29-1 to TRBJ2-5; no firm D call. Germline V gene sequence: CDR1 SQVTM, CDR2 ANQGSEA. The V end was cut by 3 bases, the J end by 6 bases, with 11 bases between. The CDR3 extends over 12 amino acids.

This clonotype showed up many times. The V call is TRBV4-1, the J call TRBJ1-2; 9 positions match TRBD1. Trimming at V came to 4 bases and at J to 2 bases, leaving 5 bases not matched to a gene. The germline V gene encodes CDR1 MGHRA and CDR2 YSYEKL. This CDR3 has 15 residues. CDR3 in amino acids: CASSPSGTGNYGYTF. The DNA of the CDR3 is TGCGCCAGCAGCCCCTCCGGGACAGGGAACTATGGCTACACCTTC.

The chain recombines TRBV30 with TRBJ1-1, with TRBD1 matching over 7 bases. Germline CDR1 reads GTSNPN; CDR2 reads SVGIG (reference sequence). The junction had 12 bases not matched to a gene; V was cut back by 0 bases and J by 11 bases. The CDR3 sequence is 14 residues long. CDR3 sequence (DNA): TGTGCCTGGAGTGTACGGAAGGGGGCTTGGAGGGCTTTCTTT. Its protein product is CAWSVRKGAWRAFF.

The V gene is TRBV21-1, the J gene TRBJ2-2; the tabulated D call, TRBD2, remains unverified against the DNA. TRBV21-1 is deemed a pseudogene. CDR3 length equals 17 residues. In DNA, the CDR3 is TGTGCCAGCCTTACCAGAGTACTAGCTATTGACACCGGGGAGCTGTTTTTT. It codes for CASLTRVLAIDTGELFF.